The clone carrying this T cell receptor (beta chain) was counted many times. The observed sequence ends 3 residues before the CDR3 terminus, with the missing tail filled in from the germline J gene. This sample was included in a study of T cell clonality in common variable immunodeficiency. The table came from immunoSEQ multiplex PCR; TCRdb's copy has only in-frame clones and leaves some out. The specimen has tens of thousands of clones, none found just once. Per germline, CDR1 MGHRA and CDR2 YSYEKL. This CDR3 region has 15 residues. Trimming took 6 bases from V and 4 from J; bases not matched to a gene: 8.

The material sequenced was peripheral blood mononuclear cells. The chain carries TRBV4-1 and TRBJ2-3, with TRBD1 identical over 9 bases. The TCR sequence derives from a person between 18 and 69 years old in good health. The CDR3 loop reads CASSQQGQGADTQYF. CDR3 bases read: TGCGCCAGCAGTCAGCAGGGACAGGGAGCAGATACG.